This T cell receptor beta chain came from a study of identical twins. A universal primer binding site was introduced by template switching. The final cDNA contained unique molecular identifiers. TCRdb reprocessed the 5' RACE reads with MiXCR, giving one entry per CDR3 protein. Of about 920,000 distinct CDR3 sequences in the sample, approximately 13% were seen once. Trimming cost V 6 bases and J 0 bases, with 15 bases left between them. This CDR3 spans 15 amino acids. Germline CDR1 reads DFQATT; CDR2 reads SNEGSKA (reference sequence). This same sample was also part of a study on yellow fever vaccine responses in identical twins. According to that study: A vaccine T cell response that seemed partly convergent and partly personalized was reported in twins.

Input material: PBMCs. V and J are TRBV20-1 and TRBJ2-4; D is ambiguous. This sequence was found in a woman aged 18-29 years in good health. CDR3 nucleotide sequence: TGCAGTGCGCTACCTTTTCAGATAGCCAAAAACATTCAGTACTTC. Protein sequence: CSALPFQIAKNIQYF.